Listed below are T cell receptor beta chains from one sample, sequenced in a study of blood T cell repertoires in COVID-19. TCRdb's table, derived via immunoSEQ multiplex PCR, lists solely in-frame clones and lacks some. The table records roughly 97,000 clones, around three quarters of them present only once. The specimen sequenced was peripheral blood. Every receptor here comes from a man between 70 and 80 years old with acute or convalescent COVID-19. Each CDR3 is given with its conserved first and last residue. A D gene is named only where the DNA matches it firmly. A clone size is listed for some rows: how often the clone was seen (once, few, many), or a class if it is expanded.

J gene	D gene	V gene	clone size	CDR3 DNA	CDR3 protein
TRBJ1-1	TRBD1	TRBV25-1	few	TGTGCCAGCAGTGACCACCCCGGACAGGGAAGGACTGAAGCTTTCTTT	CASSDHPGQGRTEAFF
TRBJ1-5	TRBD1	TRBV29-1	NA	TGCAGCGTTGTGACAGGGAGAGGGGATCAGCCCCAGCATTTT	CSVVTGRGDQPQHF
TRBJ1-4	TRBD1	TRBV4-1	once	TGCGCCAGCAGCCGATCGGGACAGATTGCAACTAATGAAAAACTGTTTTTT	CASSRSGQIATNEKLFF
TRBJ2-2	TRBD2	TRBV6-6	NA	TGTGCCAGCACAGGACTAGCGGGTTATACCGGGGAGCTGTTTTTT	CASTGLAGYTGELFF
TRBJ2-3	TRBD1	TRBV7-3	many	TGTGCCAGCAGCCCGGGACAGGGTGGAGATACGCAGTATTTT	CASSPGQGGDTQYF
TRBJ2-2	NA	TRBV29-1	NA	TGCAGCGTGAAAGGGCAGGGGAACGGGGAGCTGTTTTTT	CSVKGQGNGELFF
TRBJ1-1	NA	TRBV6-5	NA	TGTGCCAGCAGTTACTCGAGAGGGGGCACTGAAGCTTTCTTT	CASSYSRGGTEAFF
TRBJ1-2	NA	TRBV14	NA	TGTGCCAGCAGCCAGGGTCGGGGGGAGGCCGTCCATGGCTACACCTTC	CASSQGRGEAVHGYTF
TRBJ1-2	NA	TRBV7-6	NA	TGTGCCAGCAGCTTAGAGATTATACCGACAGGCACCAAAACCTATGGCTACACCTTC	CASSLEIIPTGTKTYGYTF
TRBJ2-6	NA	TRBV3-1/TRBV3-2	NA	TGTGCCAGCAGCCAAGATATAGGCAGGTTGAGATCTGGGGCCAACGTCCTGACTTTC	CASSQDIGRLRSGANVLTF
TRBJ2-5	NA	TRBV5-1	NA	TGCGCCAGCAGCTCAGGACAGAATGCTGGGACCCAGTACTTC	CASSSGQNAGTQYF
TRBJ2-2	TRBD1	TRBV23-1	NA	TGCGCCAGCAGTCAACCGACAGGGGGCGAGAACACCGGGGAGCTGTTTTTT	CASSQPTGGENTGELFF
TRBJ1-5	NA	TRBV4-1	NA	TGCGCCAGCAGCCAGGATAGGGGTCAGCCCCAGCATTTT	CASSQDRGQPQHF
TRBJ2-2	TRBD1	TRBV24-1	NA	TGTGCCACCAGTGATTCCTGGGACAGGGGGTACACCGGGGAGCTGTTTTTT	CATSDSWDRGYTGELFF
TRBJ1-1	NA	TRBV7-9	few	TGTGCCAGCAGCCCCCAGGGGTCTACTGAAGCTTTCTTT	CASSPQGSTEAFF
TRBJ2-1	NA	TRBV29-1	NA	TGCAGCGTTGAATTTGCTGGGTTTTCTCCGCAGGGTATGGGCGGTGAGCAGTTCTTC	CSVEFAGFSPQGMGGEQFF
TRBJ1-2	NA	TRBV29-1	NA	TGCAGCGCGGGGTCTTTAGGGGCCTCGGGTTATGGCTACACCTTC	CSAGSLGASGYGYTF
TRBJ1-1	TRBD1	TRBV5-1	few	TGCGCCAGCAGCTTGGGAGGGACAGGGAAGACAGCTTTCTTT	CASSLGGTGKTAFF
TRBJ1-4	TRBD1	TRBV18	NA	TGTGCCAGCTCACCCCGGACAGGGGGTGAAAAACTGTTTTTT	CASSPRTGGEKLFF
TRBJ2-1	NA	TRBV12-2	NA	TGTGCAAGTCGCTTATATGATCGCGGGGGGCTCCGTTCTGAGCAGTTCTTC	CASRLYDRGGLRSEQFF
TRBJ2-1	TRBD1	TRBV28	NA	TGTGCCAGCAGTCTACAGGGGGCTCAGGGAAATGAGCAGTTCTTC	CASSLQGAQGNEQFF
TRBJ1-5	TRBD1	TRBV4-1	once	TGCGCCAGCAGCCACCCCGGACAGGGGCCTGTTAGCAATCAGCCCCAGCATTTT	CASSHPGQGPVSNQPQHF
TRBJ1-1	NA	TRBV5-1	NA	TGCGCCAGCAGTACAGGACTAGTGGCTGAAGCTTTCTTT	CASSTGLVAEAFF
TRBJ1-5	TRBD1	TRBV28	NA	TGTGCCAGCAGTCCTCGGGGGACAGGGTATAAGCCCCAGCATTTT	CASSPRGTGYKPQHF
TRBJ2-3	TRBD2	TRBV7-2	NA	TGTGCCAGCAGCTTATTCGCTAGCGGGGTGAGCGGTACGCAGTATTTT	CASSLFASGVSGTQYF
TRBJ2-2	TRBD1	TRBV10-3	NA	TGTGCCATCAGTGGCAACGGACAGGGCGGCACCGGGGAGCTGTTTTTT	CAISGNGQGGTGELFF
TRBJ1-1	NA	TRBV12-3/TRBV12-4	few	TGTGCCAGCAAGCTGAACACTGAAGCTTTCTTT	CASKLNTEAFF
TRBJ1-4	NA	TRBV6-5	NA	TGTGCCAGCAGTCCCCACCGAGACGGGAATGAAAAACTGTTTTTT	CASSPHRDGNEKLFF
TRBJ2-3	TRBD2	TRBV9	NA	TGTGCCAGCAGCGAACAACGACTAGCGGGAGATACGCAGTATTTT	CASSEQRLAGDTQYF
TRBJ1-6	NA	TRBV2	NA	TGTGCCAGCAGTGAAGCCGAGGGTAATTCACCCCTCCACTTT	CASSEAEGNSPLHF
TRBJ2-3	NA	TRBV12-5	NA	TGTGCTAGTGGCCCCGCTAGCTTCGCAGATACGCAGTATTTT	CASGPASFADTQYF
TRBJ2-1	NA	TRBV19	NA	TGTGCCAGTAGTATAAACCCCCAAAACAGGGTGAGGGGGCAGTTCTTC	CASSINPQNRVRGQFF
TRBJ1-2	NA	TRBV28	NA	TGTGCCAGCGGCTCGACAGCCTCCTCCTTC	CASGSTASSF
TRBJ1-1	TRBD1	TRBV7-2	NA	TGTGCCAGCAGCCAGGGACAGGTTAATGTCGCTTTCTTT	CASSQGQVNVAFF
TRBJ2-1	NA	TRBV5-4	NA	TGTGCCAGCAGCTTGGACAGTCCCGATTCCTACAATGAGCAGTTCTTC	CASSLDSPDSYNEQFF
TRBJ2-7	NA	TRBV28	few	TGTGCCAGCAGAATAGGGACTCAATTCTACGAGCAGTACTTC	CASRIGTQFYEQYF
TRBJ1-1	TRBD1	TRBV24-1	NA	TGTGCCACCTCGACAGGGATGAACACTGAAGCTTTCTTT	CATSTGMNTEAFF
TRBJ2-1	TRBD1	TRBV9	NA	TGTGCCAGCAGCGTAGGACAGGGGATTGCCAATGAGCAGTTCTTC	CASSVGQGIANEQFF
TRBJ2-5	NA	TRBV5-4	NA	TGTGCCAGCAGCTTTACTCAGGGTCCCGGTTGGCAAGAGACCCAGTACTTC	CASSFTQGPGWQETQYF